This T cell receptor (beta chain) was found in a study of beta chain features in type 1 diabetes (dated by TCRdb to between 2018 and 2020). About the study as a whole: Patients and healthy donors did not differ in mean age, gender distribution, total cell number or subset yield. Across all samples, about 110 million sorted cells were examined, and cell number per subset correlated strongly with RNA yield. Regulatory and stem cell-like memory subsets were isolated from only 8 patients and roughly 8 healthy donors, whereas naive and central memory subsets came from all 30 or so donors. The study compared TCRB repertoires of sorted circulating CD4+ T cell subsets between recently diagnosed type 1 diabetes patients and matched healthy donors. Study-wide conclusions, independent of this receptor: Because small numbers of individuals were included in the HLA sub-analyses, any influence of HLA type on TCRB rearrangement was left unresolved. Because cDNA was sequenced instead of genomic DNA, highly expressing activated cells could be over-represented, though the groups showed no difference in activation or CD3 levels. Shorter templates might be favored by PCR, yet because patient and control samples were amplified and corrected together, any such skew would affect both groups equally. In all four CD4+ subsets, TCRB CDR3 length was moderately but significantly shorter in type 1 diabetes patients. The naive, central memory and regulatory TCRB repertoires appeared to resemble one another more closely among patients than among healthy donors. Fewer insertions and more nucleotide deletions at VDJ recombination sites were observed in patients with type 1 diabetes, implying thymic rearrangement abnormalities.

The CDR1 and CDR2 encoded by the germline V gene (reference sequence) are LNHNV and YYDKDF. Inclusive of the bounding cysteine and phenylalanine, the CDR3 is 16 residues long. The entry retains the CDR3 DNA only, 48 bases that are in frame from base 1. After removal of 1 base from V and 0 bases from J, the junction retains 6 bases not matched to a gene. The entire amount of isolated RNA was reverse transcribed using the High Capacity cDNA Reverse Transcription Kit, so the sequenced TCRB transcripts were expressed ones. Naive, central memory and regulatory T cell samples underwent deep immunoSEQ sequencing, averaging around 4 million total reads per sample. Sorted cells were lysed in RLT buffer and RNA was extracted with DNase-treated RNeasy Micro or Mini kits, depending on cell number. Each cell subset was processed on its own to prevent cross-contamination, while patient and healthy donor samples were processed together. Using the immunoSEQ multiplex PCR, TCRB sequences were amplified from cDNA into 87-bp fragments spanning the CDR3 region. Sequencing of the amplicons was performed on the Illumina HiSeq platform. The published analysis was carried out like this. Synthetic template baselines were used to correct PCR bias computationally, reads within Hamming distance 2 were collapsed, and singletons that could not be merged were discarded. By aligning reads against IMGT, V, D and J genes, CDR3 length, and insertions or deletions at six rearrangement sites were assigned. Within each subset, clonotype counts were normalized to sorted cell number, after which true diversity and Gini coefficients were computed with the tcR R package. Repertoire sharing was quantified using the overlap coefficient calculated on TCRB nucleotide sequences. Out-of-frame TCRB sequences from naive cells were analyzed as a proxy for the pre-selection repertoire. Imported from immuneACCESS, the table was reduced by TCRdb to in-frame sequences with V and J called. These copies leave out some clones; in studies compared against another copy, an unresolved V gene accounts for under half, and the cause of the remainder is not known. That table gives V, J and clone size, and the DNA gave D and trimming. Within this sample are about 900,000 clones, with roughly 15% of them counted one time only. About 0.02% of the sample comes from the top ten.

A single peripheral blood draw of roughly 0.11 L on average was collected from each donor into heparinised tubes. A BD FACSAria II and a panel including CD45RO, CCR7, CD25, CD127, CD95 and CD27 were used to sort naive, central memory, regulatory and stem cell-like memory CD4+ T cells. Purity was above 95% for every sorted population. PBMCs were isolated immediately by Lymphoprep density gradient centrifugation and stained directly without culture. So that batch effects would be minimized, each experiment stained and sorted samples in pairs, pairing one healthy donor with one patient. Details on this clone: The antigen this receptor binds is unknown. No clone much larger than this one lies a single base away; base qualities are absent.

What was sequenced was naive CD4+ T cells from blood. Sample cell subset or site, as interpreted from the label and publication: true naive CD4+ T cells. The chain is made from TRBV15 and TRBJ2-7; 7 of the junction bases match TRBD2. The receptor's source is a woman between 18 and 30 years old in good health. The CDR3 region: CATSRVSGESSYEQYF. Here is the DNA: TGTGCCACCAGCAGAGTGAGCGGGGAGAGCTCCTACGAGCAGTACTTC.